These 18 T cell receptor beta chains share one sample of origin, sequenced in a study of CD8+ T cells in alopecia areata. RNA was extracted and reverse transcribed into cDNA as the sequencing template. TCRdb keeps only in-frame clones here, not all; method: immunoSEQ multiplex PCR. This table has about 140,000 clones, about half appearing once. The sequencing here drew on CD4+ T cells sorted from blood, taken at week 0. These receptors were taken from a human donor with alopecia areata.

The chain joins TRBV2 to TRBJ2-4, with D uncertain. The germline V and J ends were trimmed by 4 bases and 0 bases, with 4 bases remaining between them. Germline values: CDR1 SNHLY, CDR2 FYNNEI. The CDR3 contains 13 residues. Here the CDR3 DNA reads TGTGCCAGCAGTGGGGTAGCCAAAAACATTCAGTACTTC. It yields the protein CASSGVAKNIQYF.

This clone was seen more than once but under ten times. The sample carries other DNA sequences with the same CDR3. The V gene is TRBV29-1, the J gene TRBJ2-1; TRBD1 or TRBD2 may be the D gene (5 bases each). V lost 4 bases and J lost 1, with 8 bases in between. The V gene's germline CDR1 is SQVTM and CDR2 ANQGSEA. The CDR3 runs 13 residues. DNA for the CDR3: TGCAGCGTTGGGGGGTGGTCCTACAATGAGCAGTTCTTC. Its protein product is CSVGGWSYNEQFF.

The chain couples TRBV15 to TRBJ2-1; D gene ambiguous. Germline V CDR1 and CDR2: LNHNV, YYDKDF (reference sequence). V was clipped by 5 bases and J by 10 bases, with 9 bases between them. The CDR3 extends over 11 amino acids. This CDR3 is CATSVYGEQFF. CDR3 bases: TGTGCCACCAGCGTGTACGGGGAGCAGTTCTTC.

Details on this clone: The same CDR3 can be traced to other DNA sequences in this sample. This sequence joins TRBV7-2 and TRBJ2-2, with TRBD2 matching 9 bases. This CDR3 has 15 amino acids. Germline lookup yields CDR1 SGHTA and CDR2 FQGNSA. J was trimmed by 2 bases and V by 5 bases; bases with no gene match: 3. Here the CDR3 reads CASSLTSGNTGELFF. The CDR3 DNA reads TGTGCCAGCAGCCTGACTAGCGGCAACACCGGGGAGCTGTTTTTT.

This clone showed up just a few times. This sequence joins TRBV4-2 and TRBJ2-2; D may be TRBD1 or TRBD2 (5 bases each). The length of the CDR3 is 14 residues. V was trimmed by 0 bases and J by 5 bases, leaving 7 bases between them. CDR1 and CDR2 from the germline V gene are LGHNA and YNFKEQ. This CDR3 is CASSQDEGTGELFF. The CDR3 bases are TGTGCCAGCAGCCAAGATGAGGGGACCGGGGAGCTGTTTTTT.

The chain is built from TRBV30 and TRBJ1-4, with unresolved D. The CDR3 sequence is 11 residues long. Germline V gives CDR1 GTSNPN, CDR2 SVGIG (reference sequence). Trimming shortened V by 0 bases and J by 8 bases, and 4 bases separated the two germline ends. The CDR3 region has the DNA TGTGCCTGGAGTGTAGGGGAAAAACTGTTTTTT. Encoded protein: CAWSVGEKLFF.

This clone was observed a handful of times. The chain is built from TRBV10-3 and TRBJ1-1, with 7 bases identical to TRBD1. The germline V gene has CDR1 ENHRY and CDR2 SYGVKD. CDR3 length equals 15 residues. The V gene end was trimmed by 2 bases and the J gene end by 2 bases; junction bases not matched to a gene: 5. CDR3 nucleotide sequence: TGTGCCATCAGTGAGCTGACAGGGATAAACACTGAAGCTTTCTTT. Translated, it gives CAISELTGINTEAFF.

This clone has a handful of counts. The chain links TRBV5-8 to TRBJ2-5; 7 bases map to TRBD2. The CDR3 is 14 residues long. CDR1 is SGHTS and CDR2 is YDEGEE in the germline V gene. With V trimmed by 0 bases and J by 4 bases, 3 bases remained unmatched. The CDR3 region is CASSLGTRAETQYF. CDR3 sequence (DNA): TGTGCCAGCAGCTTGGGGACTAGGGCAGAGACCCAGTACTTC.

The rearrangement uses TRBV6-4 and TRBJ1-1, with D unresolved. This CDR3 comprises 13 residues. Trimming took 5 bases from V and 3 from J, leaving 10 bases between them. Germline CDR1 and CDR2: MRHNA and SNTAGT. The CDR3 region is CASSYESHTEAFF. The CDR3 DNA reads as TGTGCCAGCAGTTATGAGAGTCACACTGAAGCTTTCTTT.

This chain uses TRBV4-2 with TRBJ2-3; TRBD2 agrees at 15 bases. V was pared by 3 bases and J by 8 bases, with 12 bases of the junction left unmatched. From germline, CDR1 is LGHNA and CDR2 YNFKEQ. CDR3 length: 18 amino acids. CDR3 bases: TGTGCCAGCAGCCAGGATGGACTAGCGGGAGGGCCCGGAAGTACGCAGTATTTT. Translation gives CASSQDGLAGGPGSTQYF.

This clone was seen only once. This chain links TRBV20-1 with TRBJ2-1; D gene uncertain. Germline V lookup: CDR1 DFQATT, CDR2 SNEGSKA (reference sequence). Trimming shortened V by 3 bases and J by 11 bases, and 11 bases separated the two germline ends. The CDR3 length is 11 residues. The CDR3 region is CSASKQLQQFF. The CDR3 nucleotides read TGCAGTGCTAGCAAGCAACTTCAGCAGTTCTTC.

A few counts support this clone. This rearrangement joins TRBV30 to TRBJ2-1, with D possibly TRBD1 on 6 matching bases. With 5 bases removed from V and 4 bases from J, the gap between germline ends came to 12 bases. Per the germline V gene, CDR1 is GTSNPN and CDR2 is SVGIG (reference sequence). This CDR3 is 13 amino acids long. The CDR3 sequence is CAWGGGIYNEQFF. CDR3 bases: TGTGCCTGGGGGGGCGGAATTTACAATGAGCAGTTCTTC.

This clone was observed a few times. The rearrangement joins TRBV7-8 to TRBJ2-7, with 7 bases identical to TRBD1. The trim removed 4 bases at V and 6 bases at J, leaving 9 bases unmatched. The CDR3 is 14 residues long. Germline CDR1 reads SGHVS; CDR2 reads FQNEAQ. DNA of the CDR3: TGTGCCAGCAGCTCGGGGACAGTGAGAGCCGAGCAGTACTTC. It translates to CASSSGTVRAEQYF.

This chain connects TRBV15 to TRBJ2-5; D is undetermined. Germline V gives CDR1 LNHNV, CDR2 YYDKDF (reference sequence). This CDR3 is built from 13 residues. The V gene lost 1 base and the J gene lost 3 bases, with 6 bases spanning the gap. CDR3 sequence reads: CATSRGLKETQYF. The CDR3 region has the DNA TGTGCCACCAGCAGAGGCTTAAAAGAGACCCAGTACTTC. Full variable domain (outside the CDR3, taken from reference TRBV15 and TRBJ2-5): DAMVIQNPRYQVTQFGKPVTLSCSQTLNHNVMYWYQQKSSQAPKLLFHYYDKDFNNEADTPDNFQSRRPNTSFCFLDIRSPGLGDTAMYLCATSRGLKETQYFGPGTRLLVL.

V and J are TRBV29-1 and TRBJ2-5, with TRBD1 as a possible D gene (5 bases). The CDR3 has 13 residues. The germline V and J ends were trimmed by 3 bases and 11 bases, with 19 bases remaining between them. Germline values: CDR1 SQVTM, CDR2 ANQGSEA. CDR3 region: CSVEQQGGFGQYF. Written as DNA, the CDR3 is TGCAGCGTTGAGCAGCAGGGTGGCTTCGGGCAGTACTTC.

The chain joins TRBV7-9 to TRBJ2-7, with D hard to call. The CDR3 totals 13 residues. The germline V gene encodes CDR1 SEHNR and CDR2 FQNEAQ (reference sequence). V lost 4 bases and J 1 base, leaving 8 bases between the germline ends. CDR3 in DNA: TGTGCCAGCAGCTCCAGAGAATCCTACGAGCAGTACTTC. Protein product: CASSSRESYEQYF.

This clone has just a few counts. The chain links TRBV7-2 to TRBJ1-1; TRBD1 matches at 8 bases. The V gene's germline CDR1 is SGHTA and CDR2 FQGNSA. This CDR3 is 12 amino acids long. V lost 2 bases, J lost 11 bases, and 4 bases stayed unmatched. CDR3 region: CASSLRTGRAFF. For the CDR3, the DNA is TGTGCCAGCAGCTTACGGACAGGGAGGGCTTTCTTT. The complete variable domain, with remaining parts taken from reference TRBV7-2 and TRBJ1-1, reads GAGVSQSPSNKVTEKGKDVELRCDPISGHTALYWYRQSLGQGLEFLIYFQGNSAPDKSGLPSDRFSAERTGGSVSTLTIQRTQQEDSAVYLCASSLRTGRAFFGQGTRLTVV.

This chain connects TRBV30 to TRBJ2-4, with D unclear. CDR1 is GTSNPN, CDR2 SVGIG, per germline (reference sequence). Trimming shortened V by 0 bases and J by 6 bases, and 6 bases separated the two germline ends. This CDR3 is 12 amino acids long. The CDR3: CAWSVQGNIQYF. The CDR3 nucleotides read TGTGCCTGGAGTGTACAAGGAAACATTCAGTACTTC.